The next 21 T cell receptor beta chains were all read from a single sample in a study of OX40 agonist ivuxolimab in advanced cancers. Measured with immunoSEQ multiplex PCR; TCRdb has only the in-frame clones, and not every one. The profile shows about 55,000 clones, 84% of them singletons. Sample: CD4+ or CD8+ T cells sorted from blood, taken in a trial of the OX40 agonist ivuxolimab. The receptors stem from an adult with an advanced solid tumor such as melanoma, head and neck, liver or kidney cancer.

The J gene is TRBJ1-1, the V gene TRBV30; no reliable D call. Trimming left V 1 base short and J 5 bases short, with 5 bases between. The CDR3 sequence is 11 residues long. Germline values: CDR1 GTSNPN, CDR2 SVGIG (reference sequence). Here the CDR3 reads CAWSESTEAFF. The CDR3 DNA reads as TGTGCCTGGAGTGAAAGTACTGAAGCTTTCTTT.

V usage is TRBV4-3 and J usage is TRBJ2-4; possible D gene TRBD2, 5 bases. The V end lost 0 bases, the J end lost 2 bases, and 11 bases lay between the germline ends. The CDR3 totals 16 residues. Germline CDR1 and CDR2: LGHNA and YSLEER. The CDR3 sequence: CASSQDRGLPKNIQYF. DNA of the CDR3: TGCGCCAGCAGCCAAGATCGGGGTCTCCCCAAAAACATTCAGTACTTC.

The V call is TRBV19, the J call TRBJ2-3; unclear D gene. With 8 bases removed from V and 0 bases from J, the gap between germline ends came to 21 bases. CDR3 length equals 17 residues. CDR1 and CDR2 (germline): LNHDA, SQIVND (reference sequence). The CDR3 DNA reads TGTGCCAGTTCGGCCCAGCAGAACACGATAAGCACAGATACGCAGTATTTT. Protein: CASSAQQNTISTDTQYF.

This clone was detected a few times. The V call is TRBV19, the J call TRBJ2-7, with D possibly being TRBD1 (6 bases). CDR3 length: 15 residues. Trimming took 1 base from V and 2 from J, leaving 12 bases between them. The germline CDR1 and CDR2 sequences are LNHDA and SQIVND (reference sequence). CDR3 DNA: TGTGCCAGTAGTATAGGTGAGGCAGGGGCCTACGAGCAGTACTTC. It yields the protein CASSIGEAGAYEQYF.

In the case of this clone: An end of the junction does not agree with germline; a read error may underlie this. The V call is TRBV4-1, the J call TRBJ1-2; no firm D call. Germline CDR1 reads MGHRA; CDR2 reads YSYEKL. The CDR3 runs to 12 residues. For the CDR3, the DNA is TGCGCCAGCAGCCACGGGAGAGGGCGGCCCCTCTTC. This translates into CASSHGRGRPLF.

This clone turned up a few times. The rearrangement joins TRBV5-1 to TRBJ2-3; 7 bases are a match to TRBD1. Germline V CDR1 and CDR2: SGHRS, YFSETQ. The trim removed 1 base at V and 2 bases at J, leaving 4 bases unmatched. The CDR3 extends over 15 amino acids. The CDR3 DNA is TGCGCCAGCAGCTTGTGGGGACAGTTCACAGATACGCAGTATTTT. As protein: CASSLWGQFTDTQYF.

This CDR3 is CASSLVGDTQYF. CDR3 in DNA: TGTGCCAGCAGCTTGGTAGGCGATACGCAGTATTTT. The rearrangement joins TRBV5-6 to TRBJ2-3, with no clear D. This CDR3 has 12 amino acids. With 0 bases removed from V and 6 bases from J, the gap between germline ends came to 5 bases. The germline gives CDR1 SGHDT, CDR2 YYEEEE.

This CDR3 is CASTTNMNTEAFF. The CDR3 DNA sequence: TGTGCCAGCACCACTAACATGAACACTGAAGCTTTCTTT. V and J are TRBV5-4 and TRBJ1-1; D is uncertain. The CDR3 consists of 13 residues. Trimming cost V 6 bases and J 0 bases, with 9 bases left between them. Germline values: CDR1 SGHNT, CDR2 YYREEE (reference sequence).

The chain is built from TRBV19 and TRBJ1-5; the match to TRBD1 covers 9 bases. Germline CDR1 reads LNHDA; CDR2 reads SQIVND (reference sequence). The CDR3 is made up of 14 amino acids. Trimming cost V 4 bases and J 10 bases; bases outside gene matches: 8. CDR3 bases: TGTGCCAGTAGTAAAGGGACAGGGATCGAACCCCAGCATTTT. Encoded protein: CASSKGTGIEPQHF.

V and J are TRBV19 and TRBJ1-5; D unresolved. The CDR3 is 14 amino acids. V dropped 0 bases and J dropped 6 bases, with 9 bases sitting between them. The germline gives CDR1 LNHDA, CDR2 SQIVND (reference sequence). CDR3 bases: TGTGCCAGTAGTATAGATTCGGGGAGTCAGCCCCAGCATTTT. Translating it yields CASSIDSGSQPQHF.

V usage is TRBV9 and J usage is TRBJ2-3, with 14 bases fitting TRBD2. Germline CDR1 is SGDLS and CDR2 is YYNGEE. Trimming took 4 bases from V and 4 from J; bases not matched to a gene: 5. This CDR3 is 16 amino acids long. CDR3 in DNA: TGTGCCAGCAGCCCCCCGGGACTAGCGGGAGCAGATACGCAGTATTTT. Its translation is CASSPPGLAGADTQYF.

V is TRBV19 and J is TRBJ2-2; 7 bases are a match to TRBD1. From germline, CDR1 is LNHDA and CDR2 SQIVND (reference sequence). This CDR3 is built from 14 residues. The junction had 4 bases not matched to a gene; V was cut back by 3 bases and J by 6 bases. The chain's CDR3 is CASSIQGEAGELFF. In nucleotides, the CDR3 is TGTGCCAGTAGTATCCAGGGGGAAGCCGGGGAGCTGTTTTTT.

The chain combines TRBV15 with TRBJ2-7; 8 nucleotides match TRBD1. J gave up 3 bases and V 8 bases, and 9 bases lay outside the gene matches. The length of the CDR3 is 14 residues. Germline V gene data show CDR1 as LNHNV and CDR2 as YYDKDF (reference sequence). The CDR3 sequence: CATQNIGQGYEQYF. For the CDR3, the DNA is TGTGCCACCCAAAATATCGGACAGGGCTACGAGCAGTACTTC.

This chain uses TRBV5-6 with TRBJ2-7, with TRBD1 identical over 7 bases. Per germline, CDR1 SGHDT and CDR2 YYEEEE. V was pared by 1 base and J by 1 base, with 5 bases of the junction left unmatched. The CDR3 has 15 residues. The CDR3 sequence: CASSLNRDSSYEQYF. The CDR3 nucleotides are TGTGCCAGCAGCTTGAACCGGGACAGTTCCTACGAGCAGTACTTC. The variable domain in full, with the rest retrieved from reference TRBV5-6 and TRBJ2-7, is DAGVTQSPTHLIKTRGQQVTLRCSPKSGHDTVSWYQQALGQGPQFIFQYYEEEERQRGNFPDRFSGHQFPNYSSELNVNALLLGDSALYLCASSLNRDSSYEQYFGPGTRLTVT.

This rearrangement joins TRBV27 to TRBJ2-3; 9 bases are shared with TRBD1. The CDR3 runs to 14 residues. The trim removed 6 bases at V and 5 bases at J, leaving 6 bases unmatched. The germline V gene has CDR1 MNHEY and CDR2 SMNVEV (reference sequence). The CDR3 reads CASRIDRGGDTQYF. CDR3 nucleotides: TGTGCCAGCAGGATCGACAGGGGGGGAGATACGCAGTATTTT.

As DNA, the CDR3 is TGTGCCATCAGTGTCGGGACTAGCGGGAGATTTGACGGGGAGCTGTTTTTT. Translating gives CAISVGTSGRFDGELFF. The chain couples TRBV10-3 to TRBJ2-2; 14 nucleotides align to TRBD2. With V trimmed by 4 bases and J by 7 bases, 8 bases remained unmatched. Germline V gene lookup returns CDR1 ENHRY and CDR2 SYGVKD. This CDR3 is built from 17 residues.

This clone was recorded only once. The chain has TRBV28 and TRBJ2-3, with 10 bases identical to TRBD1. The germline V gene has CDR1 MDHEN and CDR2 SYDVKM. V shed 2 bases and J 5 bases; nucleotides not matched to a gene: 7. CDR3 length: 16 residues. The CDR3 reads CASSLRGQGGGDTQYF. For the CDR3, the DNA is TGTGCCAGCAGTTTACGCGGACAGGGGGGAGGAGATACGCAGTATTTT.

CDR3 bases: TGCGCCAGCAGCCAAGAAACTAGCGGGAGCTACGAGCAGTACTTC. Translation: CASSQETSGSYEQYF. The rearrangement uses TRBV4-1 and TRBJ2-7; TRBD2 matches 11 bases. V was clipped by 0 bases and J by 3 bases; unmatched bases: 1. The CDR3 consists of 15 residues. Germline-derived CDR1 and CDR2 are MGHRA and YSYEKL.

The V gene is TRBV6-4, the J gene TRBJ2-3; D gene ambiguous. Germline loops: CDR1 MRHNA, CDR2 SNTAGT. With 3 bases removed from V and 2 bases from J, the gap between germline ends came to 6 bases. The CDR3 consists of 13 residues. CDR3 loop: CASSEFHTDTQYF. The CDR3 DNA reads as TGTGCCAGCAGTGAGTTTCACACAGATACGCAGTATTTT.

This clone was picked up a small number of times. The rearrangement joins TRBV19 to TRBJ1-4; D not resolved. Germline-derived CDR1 and CDR2 are LNHDA and SQIVND (reference sequence). The V end lost 4 bases, the J end lost 8 bases, and 17 bases lay between the germline ends. The CDR3 consists of 15 residues. This CDR3 is CASSKSGGREEKLFF. The CDR3 DNA reads as TGTGCCAGTAGTAAGTCCGGTGGCCGAGAGGAAAAACTGTTTTTT.

The chain joins TRBV7-9 to TRBJ1-2, with D possibly TRBD1 on 6 matching bases. Germline V gene data show CDR1 as SEHNR and CDR2 as FQNEAQ (reference sequence). Trimming removed 5 bases from V and 4 bases from J, with 17 bases in between. This CDR3 region has 15 residues. CDR3 region: CASSLTGGLGYGYTF. The CDR3 bases are TGTGCCAGCAGCCTCACGGGGGGCCTTGGCTATGGCTACACCTTC.